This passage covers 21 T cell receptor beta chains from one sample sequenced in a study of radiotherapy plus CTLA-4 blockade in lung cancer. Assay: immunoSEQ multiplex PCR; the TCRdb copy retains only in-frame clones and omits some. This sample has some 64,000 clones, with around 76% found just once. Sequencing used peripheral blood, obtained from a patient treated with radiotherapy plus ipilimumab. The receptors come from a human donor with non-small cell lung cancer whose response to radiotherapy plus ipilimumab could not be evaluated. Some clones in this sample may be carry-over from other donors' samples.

The CDR3 protein is CASSSLPVSGANVLTF. The CDR3 region has the DNA TGTGCCAGCAGTTCCCTCCCGGTCTCTGGGGCCAACGTCCTGACTTTC. J is TRBJ2-6 and V is TRBV27; unclear D gene. Per the germline V gene, CDR1 is MNHEY and CDR2 is SMNVEV (reference sequence). The CDR3 is 16 amino acids. V shed 4 bases and J shed 0 bases, with 10 bases lying between them. The full variable domain, completed using reference TRBV27 and TRBJ2-6, is EAQVTQNPRYLITVTGKKLTVTCSQNMNHEYMSWYRQDPGLGLRQIYYSMNVEVTDKGDVPEGYKVSRKEKRNFPLILESPSPNQTSLYFCASSSLPVSGANVLTFGAGSRLTVL.

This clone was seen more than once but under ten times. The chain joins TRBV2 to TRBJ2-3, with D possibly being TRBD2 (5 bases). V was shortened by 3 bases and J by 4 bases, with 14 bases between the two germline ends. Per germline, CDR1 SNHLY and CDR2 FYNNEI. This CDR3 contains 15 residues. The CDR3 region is CASSDGQVGADTQYF. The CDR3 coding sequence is TGTGCCAGCAGTGACGGTCAGGTGGGAGCAGATACGCAGTATTTT.

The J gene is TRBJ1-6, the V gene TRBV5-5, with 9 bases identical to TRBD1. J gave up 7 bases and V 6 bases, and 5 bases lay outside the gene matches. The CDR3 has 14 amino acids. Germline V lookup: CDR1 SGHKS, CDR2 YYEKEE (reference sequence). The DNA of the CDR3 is TGTGCCAGCATACAGGGGGCGGGGAATTCACCCCTCCACTTT. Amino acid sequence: CASIQGAGNSPLHF.

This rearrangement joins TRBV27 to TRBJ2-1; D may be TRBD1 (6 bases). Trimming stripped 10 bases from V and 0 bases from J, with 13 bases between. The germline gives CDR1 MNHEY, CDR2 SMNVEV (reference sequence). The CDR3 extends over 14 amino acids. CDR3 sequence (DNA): TGTGCCACCCAGGGGCAGCCCTCCTACAATGAGCAGTTCTTC. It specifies CATQGQPSYNEQFF.

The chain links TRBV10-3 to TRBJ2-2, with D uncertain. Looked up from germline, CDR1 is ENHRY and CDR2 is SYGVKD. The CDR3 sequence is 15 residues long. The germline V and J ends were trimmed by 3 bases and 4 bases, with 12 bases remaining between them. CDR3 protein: CAISDQQTGTGELFF. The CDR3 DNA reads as TGTGCCATCAGTGACCAGCAAACGGGCACCGGGGAGCTGTTTTTT.

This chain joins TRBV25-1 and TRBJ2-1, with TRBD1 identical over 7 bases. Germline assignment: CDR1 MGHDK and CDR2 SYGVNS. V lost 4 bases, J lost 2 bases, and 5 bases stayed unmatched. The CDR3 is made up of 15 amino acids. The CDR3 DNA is TGTGCCAGCAGTGCGACAGGGACCCCCTACAATGAGCAGTTCTTC. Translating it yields CASSATGTPYNEQFF. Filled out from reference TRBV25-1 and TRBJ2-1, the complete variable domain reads EADIYQTPRYLVIGTGKKITLECSQTMGHDKMYWYQQDPGMELHLIHYSYGVNSTEKGDLSSESTVSRIRTEHFPLTLESARPSHTSQYLCASSATGTPYNEQFFGPGTRLTVL.

CDR3 sequence reads: CASSLAGQTVRGYTF. DNA of the CDR3: TGCGCCAGCAGCTTGGCGGGACAGACCGTTCGTGGCTACACCTTC. The chain joins TRBV5-1 to TRBJ1-2, with TRBD1 identical over 7 bases. The CDR3 extends over 15 amino acids. The germline CDR1 and CDR2 sequences are SGHRS and YFSETQ. J lost 7 bases, V lost 0 bases, and 9 bases had no gene match.

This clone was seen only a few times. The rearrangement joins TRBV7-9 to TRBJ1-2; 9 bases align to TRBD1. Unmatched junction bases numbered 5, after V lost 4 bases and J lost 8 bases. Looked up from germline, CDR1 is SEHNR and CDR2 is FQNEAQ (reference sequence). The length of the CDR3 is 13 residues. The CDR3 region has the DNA TGTGCCAGCAGCTCGGGACAGGGAGTGGGCTACACCTTC. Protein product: CASSSGQGVGYTF.

The CDR3 nucleotides read TGCGCCAGCAGCCATAGCCGCAGACCTAATGAAAAACTGTTTTTT. Translating it yields CASSHSRRPNEKLFF. The genes are TRBV4-3 and TRBJ1-4; D is unresolved. Germline values: CDR1 LGHNA, CDR2 YSLEER. Deletions cut 3 bases from V and 3 bases from J, with 11 bases between. The CDR3 runs 15 residues.

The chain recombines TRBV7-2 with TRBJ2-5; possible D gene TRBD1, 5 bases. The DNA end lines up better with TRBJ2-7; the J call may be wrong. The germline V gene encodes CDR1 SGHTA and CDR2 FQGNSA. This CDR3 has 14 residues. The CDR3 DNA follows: TGTGCCAGCAGCTTAGGGGGCCCGTCTGGCGAGCAGTACTTC. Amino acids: CASSLGGPSGEQYF.

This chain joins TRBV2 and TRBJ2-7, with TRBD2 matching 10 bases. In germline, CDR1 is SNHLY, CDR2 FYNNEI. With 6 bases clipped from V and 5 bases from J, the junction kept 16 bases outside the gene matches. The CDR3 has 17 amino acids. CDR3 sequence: CASRRLSGGLLWHEQYF. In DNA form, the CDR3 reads TGTGCCAGCAGGAGGCTTAGCGGGGGGCTCCTGTGGCACGAGCAGTACTTC.

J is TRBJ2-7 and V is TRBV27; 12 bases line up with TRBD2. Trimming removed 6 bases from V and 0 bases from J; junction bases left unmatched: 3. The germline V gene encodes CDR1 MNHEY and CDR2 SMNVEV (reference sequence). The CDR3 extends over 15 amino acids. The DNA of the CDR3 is TGTGCCAGCAGGGAACTAGCGGGGGGCTCCTACGAGCAGTACTTC. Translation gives CASRELAGGSYEQYF.

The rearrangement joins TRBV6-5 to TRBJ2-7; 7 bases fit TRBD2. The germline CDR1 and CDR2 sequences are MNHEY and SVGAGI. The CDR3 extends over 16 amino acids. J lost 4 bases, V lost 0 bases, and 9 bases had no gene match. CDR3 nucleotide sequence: TGTGCCAGCAGTTACTCGAAAAGGCAGCGGGGTTACGAGCAGTACTTC. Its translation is CASSYSKRQRGYEQYF.

The CDR3 region has the DNA TGTGCCAGCAGTTACACAGGGGGAGGAAACACCATATATTTT. This encodes CASSYTGGGNTIYF. The gene calls are TRBV6-6 and TRBJ1-3; 8 bases fit TRBD1. The CDR3 consists of 14 residues. Unmatched junction bases numbered 1, after V lost 2 bases and J lost 4 bases. The germline V gene encodes CDR1 MNHNY and CDR2 SVGAGI (reference sequence).

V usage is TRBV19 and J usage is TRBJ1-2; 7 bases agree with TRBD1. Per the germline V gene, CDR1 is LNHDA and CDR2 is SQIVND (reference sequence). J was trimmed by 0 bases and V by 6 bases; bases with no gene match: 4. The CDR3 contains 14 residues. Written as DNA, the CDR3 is TGTGCCAGTAGCCGCCAGGGGGCTAACTATGGCTACACCTTC. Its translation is CASSRQGANYGYTF. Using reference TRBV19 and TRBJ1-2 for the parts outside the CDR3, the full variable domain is DGGITQSPKYLFRKEGQNVTLSCEQNLNHDAMYWYRQDPGQGLRLIYYSQIVNDFQKGDIAEGYSVSREKKESFPLTVTSAQKNPTAFYLCASSRQGANYGYTFGSGTRLTVV.

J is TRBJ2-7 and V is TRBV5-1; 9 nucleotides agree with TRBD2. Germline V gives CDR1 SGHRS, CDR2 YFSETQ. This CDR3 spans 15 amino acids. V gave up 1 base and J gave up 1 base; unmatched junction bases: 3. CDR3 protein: CASSLIAGASYEQYF. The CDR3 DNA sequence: TGCGCCAGCAGCTTGATAGCGGGGGCTTCCTACGAGCAGTACTTC.

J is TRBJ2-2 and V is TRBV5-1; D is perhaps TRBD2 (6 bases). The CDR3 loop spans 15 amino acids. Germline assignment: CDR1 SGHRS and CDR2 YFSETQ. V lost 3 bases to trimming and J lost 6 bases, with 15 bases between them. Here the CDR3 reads CASSSFLREAGELFF. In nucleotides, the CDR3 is TGCGCCAGCAGCTCGTTCCTCAGGGAGGCCGGGGAGCTGTTTTTT.

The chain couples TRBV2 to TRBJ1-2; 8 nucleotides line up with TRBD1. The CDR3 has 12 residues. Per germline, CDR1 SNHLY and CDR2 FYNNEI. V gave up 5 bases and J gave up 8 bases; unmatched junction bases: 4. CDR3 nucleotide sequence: TGTGCCAGCAGTAGACAGGGGAAGGGCTACACCTTC. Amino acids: CASSRQGKGYTF. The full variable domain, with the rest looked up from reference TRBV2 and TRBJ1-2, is EPEVTQTPSHQVTQMGQEVILRCVPISNHLYFYWYRQILGQKVEFLVSFYNNEISEKSEIFDDQFSVERPDGSNFTLKIRSTKLEDSAMYFCASSRQGKGYTFGSGTRLTVV.

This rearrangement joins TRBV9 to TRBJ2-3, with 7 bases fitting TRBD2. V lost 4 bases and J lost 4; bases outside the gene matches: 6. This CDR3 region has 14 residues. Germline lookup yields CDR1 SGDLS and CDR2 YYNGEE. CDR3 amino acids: CASSSSGVADTQYF. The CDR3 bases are TGTGCCAGCAGCTCCAGCGGGGTGGCAGATACGCAGTATTTT.

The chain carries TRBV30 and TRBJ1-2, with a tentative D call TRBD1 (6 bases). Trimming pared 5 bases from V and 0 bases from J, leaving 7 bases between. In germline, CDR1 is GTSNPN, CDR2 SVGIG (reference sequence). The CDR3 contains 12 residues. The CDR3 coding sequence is TGTGCCTGGGGGGGCTCTAACTATGGCTACACCTTC. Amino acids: CAWGGSNYGYTF.

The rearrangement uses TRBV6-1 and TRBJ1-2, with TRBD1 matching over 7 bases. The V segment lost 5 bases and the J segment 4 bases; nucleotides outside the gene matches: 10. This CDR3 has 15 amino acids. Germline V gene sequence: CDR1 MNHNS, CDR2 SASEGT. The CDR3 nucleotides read TGTGCCAGCAGTCCCCTGGAGAGACAGGGCTATGGCTACACCTTC. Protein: CASSPLERQGYGYTF.